This T cell receptor (beta chain) appears in the sequencing data of a study of blood T cell repertoires in COVID-19. Study summary: The United States, Italy and Spain provided the acute and convalescent COVID-19 samples. Nucleic acid was either cDNA or gDNA, and it came from T cells, B-cell-depleted T cells, or PBMCs.

This clone has more than one count but fewer than ten. In the original processing: For nucleated cells, counts were estimated from reference gene primer amplification. Assay used: immunoSEQ multiplex PCR; TCRdb lists only in-frame clones, some missing. V and J calls and clone size are given by that table; D and trimming were obtained from the DNA. The sample includes about 40,000 clones, about 80% of them seen just once. The length of the CDR3 is 13 residues. V was clipped by 6 bases and J by 5 bases; unmatched bases: 4. CDR1 is MNHEY and CDR2 is SVGAGI in the germline V gene. The sequenced material came from peripheral blood. The origin of this receptor is a man at least 80 years old with active or convalescent COVID-19. The V gene is TRBV6-5, the J gene TRBJ1-1, with 9 bases identical to TRBD1. The CDR3 DNA follows: TGTGCCAGCAGAGACAGGGGGTGGACTGAAGCTTTCTTT. As protein: CASRDRGWTEAFF.